A selection of T cell receptor beta chains follows, all from one sample in a study of T cells in Graves' hyperthyroidism and ophthalmopathy. One entry per CDR3 protein, called by TCRdb with MiXCR from the multiplex PCR reads. The sample carries some 550,000 distinct CDR3 sequences, around 16% recorded once. The specimen was blood. The receptors here all came from a woman aged 40-49 years with Graves' ophthalmopathy. Both conserved end residues are part of each CDR3. The order of the fields is J gene, V gene, D gene, clone size, CDR3 protein, CDR3 DNA. The D gene is left open where the match is weak. Clone size is shown for a subset of rows, as once, few, many or a class of expanded clone.

>TRBJ1-1|TRBV2|NA|many
CASSGGRRGAFF
TGTGCCAGCAGTGGTGGAAGGAGGGGAGCTTTCTTT
>TRBJ2-7|TRBV7-6|NA|NA
CASSPRHEGEQYF
TGTGCCAGCAGCCCCAGGCACGAAGGCGAGCAGTACTTC
>TRBJ2-4|TRBV4-2|NA|few
CASSQAPGTSKNIQYF
TGTGCCAGCAGCCAAGCACCGGGGACGTCCAAAAACATTCAGTACTTC
>TRBJ1-5|TRBV19|TRBD1|NA
CASRDRQGSQPQHF
TGTGCCAGTAGAGACAGACAGGGAAGTCAGCCCCAGCATTTT
>TRBJ1-1|TRBV6-1|NA|many
CASSYGQDEHPEAFF
TGTGCCAGCAGTTACGGGCAGGACGAACACCCTGAAGCTTTCTTT
>TRBJ2-7|TRBV2|TRBD2|many
CASLIAGYEQYF
TGTGCCAGCCTCATAGCGGGCTACGAGCAGTACTTC
>TRBJ2-2|TRBV3-1|NA|few
CASSQGEQGAGELFF
TGTGCCAGCAGCCAAGGAGAACAGGGTGCCGGGGAGCTGTTTTTT
>TRBJ2-1|TRBV19|TRBD2|NA
CASSTRLAGGPSYNEQFF
TGTGCCAGTAGTACTAGACTAGCGGGAGGCCCATCCTACAATGAGCAGTTCTTC
>TRBJ1-5|TRBV6-1|NA|few
CASSEQEGGLHQPQHF
TGTGCCAGCAGTGAGCAGGAGGGGGGGCTCCATCAGCCCCAGCATTTT
>TRBJ2-6|TRBV6-4|NA|few
CASSQYSGANVLTF
TGTGCCAGCAGCCAGTACTCTGGGGCCAACGTCCTGACTTTC
>TRBJ1-5|TRBV12-3/TRBV12-4|NA|NA
CASSPGLLNQPQHF
TGTGCCAGCAGCCCGGGACTTTTGAATCAGCCCCAGCATTTT
>TRBJ2-3|TRBV5-1|TRBD2|NA
CASHPGGGTDTQYF
TGCGCCAGCCACCCGGGGGGGGGCACAGATACGCAGTATTTT
>TRBJ1-2|TRBV5-1|NA|few
CASSSGWDYGYTF
TGCGCCAGCAGCTCAGGGTGGGACTATGGCTACACCTTC
>TRBJ2-7|TRBV13|NA|NA
CASSSYSSEQYF
TGTGCCAGCAGCTCATACTCGTCGGAGCAGTACTTC
>TRBJ2-7|TRBV25-1|TRBD1|few
CATTTGGSYEQYF
TGTGCCACCACGACAGGGGGCTCCTACGAGCAGTACTTC
>TRBJ2-1|TRBV20-1|NA|many
CSAYRGLSYNEQFF
TGCAGTGCTTACCGGGGCCTATCCTACAATGAGCAGTTCTTC
>TRBJ2-7|TRBV6-1|TRBD1|many
CASSFGTGAMEQYF
TGTGCCAGCAGTTTCGGGACAGGGGCCATGGAGCAGTACTTC
>TRBJ2-5|TRBV28|NA|few
CASSSRGTQVYF
TGTGCCAGCAGTTCCCGAGGGACACAAGTCTACTTC
>TRBJ2-5|TRBV11-2|NA|few
CASSLVAQVQETQYF
TGTGCCAGCAGCCTTGTAGCGCAGGTCCAAGAGACCCAGTACTTC
>TRBJ2-2|TRBV30|NA|once
CAWEAGELFF
TGTGCCTGGGAGGCCGGGGAGCTGTTTTTT
>TRBJ2-1|TRBV2|TRBD2|many
CASSEAVPGLAGKNEQFF
TGTGCCAGCAGTGAAGCGGTTCCGGGACTAGCGGGGAAAAATGAGCAGTTCTTC
>TRBJ2-1|TRBV28|TRBD2|many
CASSLAGLAANNEQFF
TGTGCCAGCAGTTTGGCCGGACTAGCGGCTAACAATGAGCAGTTCTTC
>TRBJ1-2|TRBV20-1|TRBD1|many
CSASFDRAYGYTF
TGCAGTGCCAGCTTCGACAGGGCCTATGGCTACACCTTC
>TRBJ1-3|TRBV18|TRBD1|NA
CASSRTGGTGNTIYF
TGTGCCAGCTCAAGGACAGGGGGGACTGGAAACACCATATATTTT
>TRBJ2-6|TRBV6-5|NA|few
CASSYSAASSGANVLTF
TGTGCCAGCAGTTACTCGGCCGCCAGCTCTGGGGCCAACGTCCTGACTTTC
>TRBJ2-2|TRBV30|NA|NA
CAWGSDPLGAGELFF
TGTGCCTGGGGATCCGACCCCCTTGGGGCCGGGGAGCTGTTTTTT
>TRBJ1-3|TRBV2|NA|NA
CASSLRDFSGNTIYF
TGTGCCAGCAGCCTAAGAGACTTCTCTGGAAACACCATATATTTT
>TRBJ2-2|TRBV12-3/TRBV12-4|NA|NA
CASCPQDYTGELFF
TGTGCCAGCTGTCCACAGGACTACACCGGGGAGCTGTTTTTT
>TRBJ1-2|TRBV20-1|NA|NA
CSARVQELPNYGYTF
TGCAGTGCTAGGGTACAAGAGCTCCCTAACTATGGCTACACCTTC